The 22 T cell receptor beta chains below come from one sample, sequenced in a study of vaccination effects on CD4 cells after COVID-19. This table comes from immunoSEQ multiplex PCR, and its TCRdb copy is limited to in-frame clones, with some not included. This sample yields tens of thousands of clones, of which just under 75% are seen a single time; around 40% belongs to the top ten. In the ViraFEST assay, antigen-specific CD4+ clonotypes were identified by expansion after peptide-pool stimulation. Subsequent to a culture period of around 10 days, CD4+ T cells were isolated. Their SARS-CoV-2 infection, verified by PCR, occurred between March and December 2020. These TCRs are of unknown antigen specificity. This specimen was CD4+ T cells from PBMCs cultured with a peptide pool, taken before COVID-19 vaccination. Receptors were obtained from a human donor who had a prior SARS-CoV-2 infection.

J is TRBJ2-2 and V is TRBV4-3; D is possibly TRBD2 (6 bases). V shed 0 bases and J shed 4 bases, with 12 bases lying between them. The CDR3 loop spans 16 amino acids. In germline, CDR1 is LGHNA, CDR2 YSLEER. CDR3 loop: CASSQDGAGGTGELFF. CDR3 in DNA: TGCGCCAGCAGCCAAGATGGGGCCGGGGGCACCGGGGAGCTGTTTTTT.

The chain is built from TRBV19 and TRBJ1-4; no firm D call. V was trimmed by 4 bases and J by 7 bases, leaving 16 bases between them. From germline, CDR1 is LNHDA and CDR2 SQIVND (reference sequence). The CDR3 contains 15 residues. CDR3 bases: TGTGCCAGTAGTAACACCGGGATCAGGACTGAAAAACTGTTTTTT. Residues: CASSNTGIRTEKLFF.

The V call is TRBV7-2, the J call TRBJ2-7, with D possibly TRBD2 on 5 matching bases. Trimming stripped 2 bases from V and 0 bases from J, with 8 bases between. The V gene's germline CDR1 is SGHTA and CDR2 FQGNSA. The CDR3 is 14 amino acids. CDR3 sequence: CASSLSGNSYEQYF. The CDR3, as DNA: TGTGCCAGCAGCTTATCCGGGAACTCCTACGAGCAGTACTTC. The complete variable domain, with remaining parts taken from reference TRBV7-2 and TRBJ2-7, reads GAGVSQSPSNKVTEKGKDVELRCDPISGHTALYWYRQSLGQGLEFLIYFQGNSAPDKSGLPSDRFSAERTGGSVSTLTIQRTQQEDSAVYLCASSLSGNSYEQYFGPGTRLTVT.

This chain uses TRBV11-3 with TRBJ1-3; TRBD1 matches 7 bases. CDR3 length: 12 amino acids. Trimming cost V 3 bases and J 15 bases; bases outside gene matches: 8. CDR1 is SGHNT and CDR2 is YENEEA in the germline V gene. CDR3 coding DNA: TGTGCCAGCAGCTTCAGACAGGGAGCCCGATATTTT. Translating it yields CASSFRQGARYF. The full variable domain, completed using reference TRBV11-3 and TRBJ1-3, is EAGVVQSPRYKIIEKKQPVAFWCNPISGHNTLYWYLQNLGQGPELLIRYENEEAVDDSQLPKDRFSAERLKGVDSTLKIQPAELGDSAVYLCASSFRQGARYFGEGSWLTVV.

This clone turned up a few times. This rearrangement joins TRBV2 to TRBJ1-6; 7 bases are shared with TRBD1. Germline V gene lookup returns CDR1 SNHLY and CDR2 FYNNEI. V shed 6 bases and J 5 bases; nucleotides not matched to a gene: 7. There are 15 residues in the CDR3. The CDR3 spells CASRRPGQNNSPLHF. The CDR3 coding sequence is TGTGCCAGCAGGAGACCGGGACAGAATAATTCACCCCTCCACTTT.

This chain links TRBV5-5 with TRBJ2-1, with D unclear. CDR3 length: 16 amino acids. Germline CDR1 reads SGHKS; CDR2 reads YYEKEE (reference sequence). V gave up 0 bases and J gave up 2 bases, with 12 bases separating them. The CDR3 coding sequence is TGTGCCAGCAGCTTGGCCTGGGGAACCACCTACAATGAGCAGTTCTTC. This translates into CASSLAWGTTYNEQFF.

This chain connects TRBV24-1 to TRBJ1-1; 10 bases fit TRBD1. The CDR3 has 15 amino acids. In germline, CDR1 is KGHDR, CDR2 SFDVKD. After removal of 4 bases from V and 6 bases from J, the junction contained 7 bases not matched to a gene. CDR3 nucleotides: TGTGCCACCAGTGACCGGACAGGGGGTCGCGCTGAAGCTTTCTTT. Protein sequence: CATSDRTGGRAEAFF.

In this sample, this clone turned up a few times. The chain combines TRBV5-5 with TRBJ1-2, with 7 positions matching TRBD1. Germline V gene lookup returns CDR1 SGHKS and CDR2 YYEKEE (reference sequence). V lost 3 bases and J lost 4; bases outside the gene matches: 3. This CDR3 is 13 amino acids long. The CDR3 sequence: CASSSRQGYGYTF. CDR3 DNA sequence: TGTGCCAGCAGCTCCCGACAGGGCTATGGCTACACCTTC.

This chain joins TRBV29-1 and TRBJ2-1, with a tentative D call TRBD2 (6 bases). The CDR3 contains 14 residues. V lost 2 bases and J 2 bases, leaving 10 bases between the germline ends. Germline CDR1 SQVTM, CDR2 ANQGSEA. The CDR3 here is CSVEIRGTYNEQFF. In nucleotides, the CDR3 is TGCAGCGTTGAAATCCGCGGGACCTACAATGAGCAGTTCTTC.

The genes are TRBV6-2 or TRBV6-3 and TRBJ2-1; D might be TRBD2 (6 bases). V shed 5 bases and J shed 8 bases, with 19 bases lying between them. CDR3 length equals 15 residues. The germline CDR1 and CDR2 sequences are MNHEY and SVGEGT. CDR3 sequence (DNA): TGTGCCAGCAGTAATCGGGACTTCGACGAGGATGAGCAGTTCTTC. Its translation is CASSNRDFDEDEQFF.

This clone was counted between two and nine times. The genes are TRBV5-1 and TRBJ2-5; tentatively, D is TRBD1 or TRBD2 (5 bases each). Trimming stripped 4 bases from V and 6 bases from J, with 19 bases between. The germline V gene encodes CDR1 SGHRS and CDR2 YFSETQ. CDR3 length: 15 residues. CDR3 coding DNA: TGCGCCAGCAGCCCAAAACCGACACCGGGGCAGACCCAGTACTTC. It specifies CASSPKPTPGQTQYF.

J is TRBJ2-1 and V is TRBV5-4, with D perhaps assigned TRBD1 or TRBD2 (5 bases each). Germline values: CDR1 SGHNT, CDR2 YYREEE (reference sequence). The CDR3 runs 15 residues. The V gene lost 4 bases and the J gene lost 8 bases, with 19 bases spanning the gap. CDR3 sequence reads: CASSITLGTLDEQFF. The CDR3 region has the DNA TGTGCCAGCAGCATAACACTAGGGACGCTAGATGAGCAGTTCTTC.

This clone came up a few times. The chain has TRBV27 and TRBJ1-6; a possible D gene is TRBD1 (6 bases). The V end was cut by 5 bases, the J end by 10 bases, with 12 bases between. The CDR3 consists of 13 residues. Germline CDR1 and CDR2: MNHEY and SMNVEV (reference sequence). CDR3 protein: CASSAQGKSPLHF. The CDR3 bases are TGTGCCAGCAGTGCCCAGGGGAAATCACCCCTCCACTTT.

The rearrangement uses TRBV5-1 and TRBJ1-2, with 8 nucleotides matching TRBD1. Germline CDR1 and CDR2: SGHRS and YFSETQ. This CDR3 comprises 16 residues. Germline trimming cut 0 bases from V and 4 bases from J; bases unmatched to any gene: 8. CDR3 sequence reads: CASSLAGQGTVYGYTF. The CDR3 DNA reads TGCGCCAGCAGCTTGGCCGGACAGGGTACAGTCTATGGCTACACCTTC.

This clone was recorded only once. CDR3 region: CASSLWGSGDQPQHF. For the CDR3, the DNA is TGTGCCAGCAGCTTATGGGGTTCGGGGGATCAGCCCCAGCATTTT. V and J are TRBV7-2 and TRBJ1-5; possible D gene TRBD1, 5 bases. CDR3 length equals 15 residues. Germline CDR1 reads SGHTA; CDR2 reads FQGNSA. Trimming took off 2 bases at V and 5 bases at J, with 13 bases between the two ends. The whole variable domain, remainder taken from reference TRBV7-2 and TRBJ1-5, is GAGVSQSPSNKVTEKGKDVELRCDPISGHTALYWYRQSLGQGLEFLIYFQGNSAPDKSGLPSDRFSAERTGGSVSTLTIQRTQQEDSAVYLCASSLWGSGDQPQHFGDGTRLSIL.

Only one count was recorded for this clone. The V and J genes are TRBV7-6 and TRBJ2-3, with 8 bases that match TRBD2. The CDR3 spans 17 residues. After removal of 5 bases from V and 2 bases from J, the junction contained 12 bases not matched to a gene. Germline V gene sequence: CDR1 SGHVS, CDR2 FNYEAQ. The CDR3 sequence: CASSETSAHTYTDTQYF. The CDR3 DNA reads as TGTGCCAGCAGCGAGACTAGCGCCCACACTTACACAGATACGCAGTATTTT.

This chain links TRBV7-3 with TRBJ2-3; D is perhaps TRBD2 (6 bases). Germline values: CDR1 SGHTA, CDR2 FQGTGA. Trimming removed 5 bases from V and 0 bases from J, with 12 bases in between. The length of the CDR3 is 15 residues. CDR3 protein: CASSPPGRSTDTQYF. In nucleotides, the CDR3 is TGTGCCAGCAGCCCCCCGGGGAGGAGCACAGATACGCAGTATTTT.

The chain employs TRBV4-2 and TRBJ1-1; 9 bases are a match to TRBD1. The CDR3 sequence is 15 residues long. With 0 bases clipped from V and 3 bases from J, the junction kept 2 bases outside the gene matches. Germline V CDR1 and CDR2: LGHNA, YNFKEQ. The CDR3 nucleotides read TGTGCCAGCAGCCAAGAGGGACAGGGCGACACTGAAGCTTTCTTT. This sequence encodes CASSQEGQGDTEAFF.

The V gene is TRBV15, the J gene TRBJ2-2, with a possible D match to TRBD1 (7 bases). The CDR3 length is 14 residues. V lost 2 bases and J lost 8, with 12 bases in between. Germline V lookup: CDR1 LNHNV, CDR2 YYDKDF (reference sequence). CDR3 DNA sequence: TGTGCCACCAGCAGACCGACAGGGACTGGGGAGCTGTTTTTT. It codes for CATSRPTGTGELFF.

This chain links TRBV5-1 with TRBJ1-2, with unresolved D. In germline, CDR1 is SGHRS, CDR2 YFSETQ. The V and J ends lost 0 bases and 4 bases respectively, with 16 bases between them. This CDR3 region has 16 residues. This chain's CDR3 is CASSLGLGVASYGYTF. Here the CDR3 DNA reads TGCGCCAGCAGCTTGGGGCTTGGGGTCGCCTCCTATGGCTACACCTTC.

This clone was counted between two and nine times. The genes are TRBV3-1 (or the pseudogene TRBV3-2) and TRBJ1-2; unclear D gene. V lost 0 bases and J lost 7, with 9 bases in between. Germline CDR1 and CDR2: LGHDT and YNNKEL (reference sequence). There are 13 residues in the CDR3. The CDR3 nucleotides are TGTGCCAGCAGCCAAGATTTAGGTCCTGGCTACACCTTC. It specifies CASSQDLGPGYTF.

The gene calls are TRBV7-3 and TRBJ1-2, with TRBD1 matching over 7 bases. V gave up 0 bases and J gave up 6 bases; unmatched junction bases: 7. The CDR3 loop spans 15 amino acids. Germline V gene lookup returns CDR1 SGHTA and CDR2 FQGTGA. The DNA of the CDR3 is TGTGCCAGCAGCTTAACTCCGGGACAGATCCATGGCTACACCTTC. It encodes CASSLTPGQIHGYTF.